Here is one T cell receptor beta chain with its context. This entry is derived from a study of control samples from healthy donors and cancer patients. The assay was immunoSEQ multiplex PCR, and TCRdb's table has in-frame clones only and misses some. Here the sample spans roughly 100,000 clones, roughly nine tenths being singletons. This CDR3 is built from 14 residues. Germline CDR1 and CDR2: MNHEY and SVGAGI. Trimming at V came to 5 bases and at J to 4 bases, leaving 4 bases not matched to a gene. The rearrangement links TRBV6-5 to TRBJ1-2; 10 nucleotides align to TRBD1. The TCR originated in a woman aged 18-29 years in good health. Sequenced sample: blood. In DNA form, the CDR3 reads TGTGCCAGCAGTACATGGGACAGGGGCTATGGCTACACCTTC. It is translated as CASSTWDRGYGYTF.